This record concerns one T cell receptor (beta chain) sequence. The target antigen is unknown. This CDR3 region has 15 residues. The germline CDR1 and CDR2 sequences are MNHEY and SVGAGI. V was clipped by 2 bases and J by 0 bases; unmatched bases: 0. This entry belongs to a study of graft-versus-host responses after intestinal transplantation. Study as a whole: Transplantation in recipients was multivisceral, liver-intestinal, or isolated intestinal. Each patient got anti-thymocyte globulin induction, then tacrolimus and steroids for about 3 years.

Whole-study results and caveats: Within the allografts of patients who had graft-donor T cell macrochimerism, graft-versus-host to host-versus-graft clonal ratios were high.

Sequenced by immunoSEQ multiplex PCR; TCRdb stores in-frame clones only, minus some. The sample holds approximately 90,000 clones, 90% to 95% seen once. The source is a human donor who received an intestinal transplant. The sequencing used unstimulated CD8+ T cells sorted from spleen or lymph node cells, collected before intestinal transplant. The chain couples TRBV6-5 to TRBJ1-3; 8 bases are shared with TRBD1. The CDR3 sequence: CASSYGTGSGNTIYF. The CDR3 DNA sequence: TGTGCCAGCAGTTACGGGACAGGCTCTGGAAACACCATATATTTT.